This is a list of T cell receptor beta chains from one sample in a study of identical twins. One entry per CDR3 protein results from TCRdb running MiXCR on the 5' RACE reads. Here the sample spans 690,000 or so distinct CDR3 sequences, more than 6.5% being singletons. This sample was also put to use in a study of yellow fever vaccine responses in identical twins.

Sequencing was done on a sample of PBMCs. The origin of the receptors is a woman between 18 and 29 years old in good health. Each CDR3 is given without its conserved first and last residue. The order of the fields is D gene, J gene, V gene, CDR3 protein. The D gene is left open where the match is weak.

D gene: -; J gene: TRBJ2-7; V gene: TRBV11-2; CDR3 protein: ASSLDVKAGEGEQY
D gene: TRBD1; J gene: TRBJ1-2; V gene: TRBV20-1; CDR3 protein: SCHTGVSYGYT
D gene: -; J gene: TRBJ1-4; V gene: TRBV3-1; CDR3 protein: ASSQDPRRGGRI
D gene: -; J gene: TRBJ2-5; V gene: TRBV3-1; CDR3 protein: ASSQVDGVQETQY
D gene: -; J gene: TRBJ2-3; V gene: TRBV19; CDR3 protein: ASKISGLTDTQY
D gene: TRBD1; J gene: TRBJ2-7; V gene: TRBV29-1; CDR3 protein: SVESAGTGGTYEQY
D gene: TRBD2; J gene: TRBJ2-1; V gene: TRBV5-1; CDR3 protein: ASTLGRSGGWDEQF
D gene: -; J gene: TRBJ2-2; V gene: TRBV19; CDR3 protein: ASSIGLGELF
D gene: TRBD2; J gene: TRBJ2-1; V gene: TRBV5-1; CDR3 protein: ASSLRLAGGMEDEQF
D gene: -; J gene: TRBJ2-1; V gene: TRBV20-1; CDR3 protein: SARPSLGVREQF
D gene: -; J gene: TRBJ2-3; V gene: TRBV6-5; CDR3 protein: ASSYSGVDYPSTDTQY
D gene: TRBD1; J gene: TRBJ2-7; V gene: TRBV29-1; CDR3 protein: SVAGTEYEQY
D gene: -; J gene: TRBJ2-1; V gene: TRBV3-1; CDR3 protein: ASSPSAAQHQF
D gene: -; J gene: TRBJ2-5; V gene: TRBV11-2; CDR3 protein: ASSLAGTFKETQY
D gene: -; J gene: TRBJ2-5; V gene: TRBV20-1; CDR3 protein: SAEGMTGQETQY
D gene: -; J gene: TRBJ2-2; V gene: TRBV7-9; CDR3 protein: ASSSPGLRNTGELF
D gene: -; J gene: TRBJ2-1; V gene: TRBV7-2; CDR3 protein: ASSSFAADEQF
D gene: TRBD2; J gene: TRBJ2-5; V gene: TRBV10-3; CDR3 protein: AISYRLANSQETQY
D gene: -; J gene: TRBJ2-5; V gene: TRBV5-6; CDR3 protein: ASSSRGVPPLQETQY
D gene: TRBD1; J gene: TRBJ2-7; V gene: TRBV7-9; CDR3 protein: ASSLGQVYYEQY
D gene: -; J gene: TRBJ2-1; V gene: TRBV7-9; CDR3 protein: ASSFRGRNEQF
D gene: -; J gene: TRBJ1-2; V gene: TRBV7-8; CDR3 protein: ASSLEEGSAGYT
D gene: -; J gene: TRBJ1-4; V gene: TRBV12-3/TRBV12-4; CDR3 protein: ASSLARGGDREKLF
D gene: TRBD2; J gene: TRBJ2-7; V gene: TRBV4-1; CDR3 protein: ASSPGTSGAGEQY
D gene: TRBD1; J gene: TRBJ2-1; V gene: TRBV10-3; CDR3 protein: AISAPGQPADYNEQF
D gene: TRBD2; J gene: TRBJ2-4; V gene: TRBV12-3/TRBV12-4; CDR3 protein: ASSRTSGGELAKNIQY
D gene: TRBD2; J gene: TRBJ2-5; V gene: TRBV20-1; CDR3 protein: SASASGRFEETQY
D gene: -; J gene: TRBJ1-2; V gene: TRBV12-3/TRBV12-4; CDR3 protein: ASSVNTIYGYT
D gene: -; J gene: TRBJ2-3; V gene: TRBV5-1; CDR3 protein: ASSRVEGSTDTQY
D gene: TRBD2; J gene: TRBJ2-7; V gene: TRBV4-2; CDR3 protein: ASSQDTGTSGSYEQY
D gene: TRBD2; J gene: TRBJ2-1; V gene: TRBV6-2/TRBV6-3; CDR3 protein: ASSLGTSGIYNEQF
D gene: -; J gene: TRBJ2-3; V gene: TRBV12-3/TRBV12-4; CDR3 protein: ASSKPLGRPTDTQY
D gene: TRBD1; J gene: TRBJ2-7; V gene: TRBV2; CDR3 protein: ASRRDRDSYEQY
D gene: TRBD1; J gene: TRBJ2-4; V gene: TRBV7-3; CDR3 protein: ASSPSGQGGTKNIQY
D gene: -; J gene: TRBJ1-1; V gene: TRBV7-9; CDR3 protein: ASSLASVMGTNTEAF
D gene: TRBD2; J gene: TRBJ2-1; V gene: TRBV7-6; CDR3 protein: ASSHRERDGNEQF
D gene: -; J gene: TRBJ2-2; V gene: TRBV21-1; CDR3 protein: ASSIPGQGALTDTGELF
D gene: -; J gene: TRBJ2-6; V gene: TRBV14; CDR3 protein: ASSQTAGAGANVLT
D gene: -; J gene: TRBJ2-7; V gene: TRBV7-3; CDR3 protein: ASSLSPGPYEQY
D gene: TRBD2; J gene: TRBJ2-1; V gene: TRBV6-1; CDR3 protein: GSGGGEAYNEQF
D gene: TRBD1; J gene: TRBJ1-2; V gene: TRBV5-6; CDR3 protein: ASSSGQGDT
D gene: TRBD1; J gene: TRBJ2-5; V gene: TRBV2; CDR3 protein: TISLLLLGTGVQETQY